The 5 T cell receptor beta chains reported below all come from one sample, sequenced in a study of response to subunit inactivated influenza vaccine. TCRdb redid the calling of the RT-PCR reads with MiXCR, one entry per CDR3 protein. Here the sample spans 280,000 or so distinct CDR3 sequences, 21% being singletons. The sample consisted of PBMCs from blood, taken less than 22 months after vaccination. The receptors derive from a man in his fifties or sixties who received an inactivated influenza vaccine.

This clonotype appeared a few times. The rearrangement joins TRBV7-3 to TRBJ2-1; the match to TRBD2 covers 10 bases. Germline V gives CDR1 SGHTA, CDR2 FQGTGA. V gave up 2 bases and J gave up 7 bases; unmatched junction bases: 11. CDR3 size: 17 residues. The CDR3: CASSLGSSGSVSNEQFF. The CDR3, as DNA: TGTGCCAGCAGCTTAGGGTCTAGCGGGAGCGTGAGTAATGAGCAGTTCTTC.

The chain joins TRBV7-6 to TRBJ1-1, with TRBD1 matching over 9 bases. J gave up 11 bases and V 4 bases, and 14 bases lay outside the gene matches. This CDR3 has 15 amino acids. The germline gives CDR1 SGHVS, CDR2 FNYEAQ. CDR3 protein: CASSSDAGTGILAFF. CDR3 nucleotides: TGTGCCAGCAGCTCCGACGCCGGGACAGGGATATTGGCTTTCTTT.

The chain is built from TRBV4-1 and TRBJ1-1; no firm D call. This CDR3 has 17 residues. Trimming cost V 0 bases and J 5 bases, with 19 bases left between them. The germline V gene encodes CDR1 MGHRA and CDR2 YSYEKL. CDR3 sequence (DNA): TGCGCCAGCAGCCAAGATCCCCGGGCGCCCCAAAGGACTGAAGCTTTCTTT. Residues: CASSQDPRAPQRTEAFF.

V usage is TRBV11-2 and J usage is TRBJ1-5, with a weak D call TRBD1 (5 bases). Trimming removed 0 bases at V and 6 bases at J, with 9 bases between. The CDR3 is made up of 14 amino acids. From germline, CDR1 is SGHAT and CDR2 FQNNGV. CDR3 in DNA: TGTGCCAGCAGCTTAGAGGCCGGGGGTCAGCCCCAGCATTTT. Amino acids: CASSLEAGGQPQHF.

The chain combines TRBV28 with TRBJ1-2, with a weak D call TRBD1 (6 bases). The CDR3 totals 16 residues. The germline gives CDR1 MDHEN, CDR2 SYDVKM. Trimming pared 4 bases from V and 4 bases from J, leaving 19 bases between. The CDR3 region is CASSSARRAGAYGYTF. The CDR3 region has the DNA TGTGCCAGCAGTTCCGCCCGCAGGGCGGGGGCCTATGGCTACACCTTC.